A selection of T cell receptor beta chains follows, all from one sample in a study of spatial heterogeneity in lung cancer. From the 5' RACE reads, TCRdb called clonotypes with MiXCR, one entry per CDR3 protein. The repertoire has approximately 6,800 distinct CDR3 sequences, approximately 12% of them found once; the top ten carry approximately 10%. Sequenced here: lung tumor tissue, sampled at surgery. The receptors shown here come from a female donor with early-stage non-small cell lung cancer. The conserved cysteine and the conserved F or W are not part of the CDR3 here.

V gene,J gene,CDR3 protein
TRBV28,TRBJ1-3,ASGTGATGNTIY
TRBV7-9,TRBJ2-5,ASSKDIKGVETQY
TRBV20-1,TRBJ2-5,SATTGLQETQY
TRBV12-3/TRBV12-4,TRBJ1-1,ASSLYGGNTEAF
TRBV7-2,TRBJ1-1,ASRSWSSRTF
TRBV28,TRBJ1-5,ASMETSGGNQPQH
TRBV7-2,TRBJ2-1,ASSLGAAHLGAYNEQF
TRBV7-6,TRBJ2-4,ASSLPGPSAKNIQY
TRBV14,TRBJ1-1,ASSQRDQVVAF
TRBV5-1,TRBJ1-5,ASSGDGYSNQPQH
TRBV18,TRBJ1-1,ASEADRDTEAF